This entry is about one T cell receptor beta chain. Authors' methods: By means of reference gene primer amplification, nucleated cell counts were estimated. Using immunoSEQ multiplex PCR, the repertoire was profiled, and TCRdb retains in-frame clones only, with some absent. D and trimming come from the DNA, and the V and J calls and clone size come from that table. Of 150,000 to 200,000 clones detected, 65% to 85% appear once; the ten largest clones hold around 5.2%. This record belongs to a study of blood T cell repertoires in COVID-19. Study as a whole: PBMCs, B-cell-depleted T cells, or T cells were the source of the cDNA or gDNA that made up the material.

The V and J ends lost 5 bases and 6 bases respectively, with 11 bases between them. There are 13 residues in the CDR3. The V gene's germline CDR1 is MDHEN and CDR2 SYDVKM. The gene calls are TRBV28 and TRBJ1-5; D is uncertain. The sequence was obtained from a woman aged 25 to 39 with acute or convalescent COVID-19. Input material: peripheral blood. The CDR3 loop is CASSPTGRQPQHF. In DNA form, the CDR3 reads TGTGCCAGCAGTCCCACCGGTCGTCAGCCCCAGCATTTT.